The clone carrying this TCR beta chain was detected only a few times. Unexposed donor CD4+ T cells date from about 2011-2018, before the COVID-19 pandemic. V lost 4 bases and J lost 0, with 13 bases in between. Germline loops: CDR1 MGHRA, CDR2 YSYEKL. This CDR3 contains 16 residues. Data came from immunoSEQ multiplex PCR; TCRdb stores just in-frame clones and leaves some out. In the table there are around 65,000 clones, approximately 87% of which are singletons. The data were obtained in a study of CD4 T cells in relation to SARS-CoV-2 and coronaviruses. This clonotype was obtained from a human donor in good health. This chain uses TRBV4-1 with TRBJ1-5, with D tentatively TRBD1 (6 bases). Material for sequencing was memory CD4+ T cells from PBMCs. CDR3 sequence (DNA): TGCGCCAGCAGCCGTACAGGACAGCATAGCAATCAGCCCCAGCATTTT. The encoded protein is CASSRTGQHSNQPQHF.